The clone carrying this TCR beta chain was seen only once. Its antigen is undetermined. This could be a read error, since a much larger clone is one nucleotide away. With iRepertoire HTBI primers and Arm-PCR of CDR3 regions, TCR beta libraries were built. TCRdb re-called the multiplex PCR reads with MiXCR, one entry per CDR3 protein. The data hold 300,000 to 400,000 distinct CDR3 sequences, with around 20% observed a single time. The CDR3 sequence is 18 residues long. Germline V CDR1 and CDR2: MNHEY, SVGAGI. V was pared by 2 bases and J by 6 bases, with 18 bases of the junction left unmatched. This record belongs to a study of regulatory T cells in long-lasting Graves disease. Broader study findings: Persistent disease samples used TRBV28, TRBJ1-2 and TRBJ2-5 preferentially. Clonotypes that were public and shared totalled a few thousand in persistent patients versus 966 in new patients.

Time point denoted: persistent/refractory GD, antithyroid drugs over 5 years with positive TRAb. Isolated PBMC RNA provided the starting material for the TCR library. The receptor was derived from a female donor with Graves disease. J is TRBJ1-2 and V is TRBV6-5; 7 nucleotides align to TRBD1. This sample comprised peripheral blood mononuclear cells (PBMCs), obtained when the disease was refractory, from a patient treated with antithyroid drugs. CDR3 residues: CASSYPRFGTEGEDGYTF. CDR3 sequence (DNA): TGTGCCAGCAGTTACCCCCGCTTCGGGACAGAGGGCGAGGATGGCTACACCTTC.